This T cell receptor beta chain was recorded in a study of cytomegalovirus exposure and HLA in healthy donors. Trimming took off 7 bases at V and 4 bases at J, with 16 bases between the two ends. CDR3 length: 14 amino acids. Germline V gives CDR1 ENHRY, CDR2 SYGVKD. PCR primers comprised 60 Vbeta and 13 Jbeta primers. The table came from immunoSEQ multiplex PCR; TCRdb's copy has only in-frame clones and leaves some out. The top ten hold around 0.74% of the sample, which has about 180,000 clones, around three quarters seen once. The study, taken as a whole, reports: What a later analysis reportedly showed was that an Asian-associated ancestry cluster had fewer N-insertions than the roughly 700-donor mean. Information on immune exposure was restricted to one variable (CMV serostatus). More clonal expansion characterized HLA-associated TCR beta chains than equally common others in a later analysis.

A note on this clone: The antigen is undetermined.

The TCR was taken from a woman between 35 and 50 years old in good health and CMV-seronegative. This chain joins TRBV10-3 and TRBJ1-1, with D possibly matching TRBD1 (5 bases). The sample taken for sequencing was PBMCs. The CDR3 region has the DNA TGTGCCATCAATGGCAGGGAATCTGGCACTGAAGCTTTCTTT. It yields the protein CAINGRESGTEAFF.